Listed below are T cell receptor beta chains from one sample, sequenced in a study of vaccination effects on CD4 cells after COVID-19. These receptors have no known antigen. Profiled with immunoSEQ multiplex PCR; TCRdb holds only in-frame clones, not every one. Here the sample spans under 60,000 clones, around 80% being singletons. The sample consisted of CD4+ T cells from PBMCs cultured with HIV peptides, taken before COVID-19 vaccination. All receptors derive from a human donor who had a prior SARS-CoV-2 infection. CDR3s leave out the opening cysteine and the closing phenylalanine or tryptophan.

j_call,cdr3_length,v_call,cdr3_aa
TRBJ1-1,11,TRBV5-1,ASSPSMNTEAF
TRBJ2-7,14,TRBV11-2,ASSPTGGATAYEQY
TRBJ2-5,14,TRBV9,ASSAPQIAGQETQY
TRBJ1-5,11,TRBV27,ASRQGAHQPQH
TRBJ2-1,14,TRBV5-1,ASSLTLAGGPNEQF
TRBJ2-1,14,TRBV19,ASSTPGRSSYNEQF
TRBJ2-1,11,TRBV6-1,ASSETFKDEQF
TRBJ1-1,9,TRBV12-3/TRBV12-4,ASSIGTEAF
TRBJ1-2,13,TRBV7-9,ASSGLPGGGYGYT
TRBJ1-3,13,TRBV9,ASSVAPSSGNTIY
TRBJ2-2,13,TRBV11-3,ASSFSGRNTGELF
TRBJ1-3,12,TRBV6-5,ASGLGIAGNTIY
TRBJ1-4,14,TRBV6-6,ASSPREPATNEKLF
TRBJ1-5,11,TRBV12-3/TRBV12-4,ASSLVPNQPQH
TRBJ2-3,14,TRBV7-9,ASSLTGTSATDTQY
TRBJ2-1,13,TRBV7-3,ASSPQGGSYNEQF
TRBJ1-2,12,TRBV7-2,ASSSQQGSYGYT
TRBJ1-2,10,TRBV6-5,ASRDRGRGYT
TRBJ2-7,13,TRBV4-2,ASSQGTGAAYEQY
TRBJ2-7,15,TRBV4-1,ASSRGTSGGPPYEQY
TRBJ2-3,9,TRBV2,ASSELYTQY